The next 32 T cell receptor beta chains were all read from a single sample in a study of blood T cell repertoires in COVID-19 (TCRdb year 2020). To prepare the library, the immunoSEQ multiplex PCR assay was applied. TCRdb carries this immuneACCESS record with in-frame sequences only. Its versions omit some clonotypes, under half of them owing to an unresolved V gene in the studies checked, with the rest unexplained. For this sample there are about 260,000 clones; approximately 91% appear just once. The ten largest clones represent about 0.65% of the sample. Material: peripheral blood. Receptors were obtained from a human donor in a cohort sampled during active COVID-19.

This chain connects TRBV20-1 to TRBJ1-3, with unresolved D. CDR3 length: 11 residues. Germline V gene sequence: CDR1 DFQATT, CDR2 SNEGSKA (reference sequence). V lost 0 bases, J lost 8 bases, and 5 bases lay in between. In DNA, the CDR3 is TGCAGTGCTAGAGATTCCTACACCATATATTTT. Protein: CSARDSYTIYF.

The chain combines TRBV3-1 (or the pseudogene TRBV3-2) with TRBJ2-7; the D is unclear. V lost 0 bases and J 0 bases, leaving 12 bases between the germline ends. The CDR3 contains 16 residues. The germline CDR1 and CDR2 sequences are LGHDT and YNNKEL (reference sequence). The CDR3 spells CASSQDSLASSYEQYF. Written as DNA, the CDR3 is TGTGCCAGCAGCCAAGATTCGCTTGCTAGCTCCTACGAGCAGTACTTC.

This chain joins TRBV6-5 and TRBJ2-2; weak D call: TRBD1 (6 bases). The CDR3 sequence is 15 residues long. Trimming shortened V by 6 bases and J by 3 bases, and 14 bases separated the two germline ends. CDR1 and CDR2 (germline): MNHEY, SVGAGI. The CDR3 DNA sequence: TGTGCCAGCAGAGGGACAATCACGGACACCGGGGAGCTGTTTTTT. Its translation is CASRGTITDTGELFF.

The DNA of the CDR3 is TGTGCCAGCAGCGCCACCCGAGCCGGGGAGCTGTTTTTT. Its protein product is CASSATRAGELFF. The chain uses TRBV9 and TRBJ2-2; D is uncertain. In germline, CDR1 is SGDLS, CDR2 YYNGEE. The CDR3 is made up of 13 amino acids. Trimming removed 3 bases at V and 6 bases at J, with 9 bases between.

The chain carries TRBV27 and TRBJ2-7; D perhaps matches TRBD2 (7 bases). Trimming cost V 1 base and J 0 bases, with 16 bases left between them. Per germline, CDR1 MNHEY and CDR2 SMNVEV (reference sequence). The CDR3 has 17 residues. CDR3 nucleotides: TGTGCCAGCAGTTTATTGGGCGGGGGCTTCAGCTCCTACGAGCAGTACTTC. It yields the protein CASSLLGGGFSSYEQYF.

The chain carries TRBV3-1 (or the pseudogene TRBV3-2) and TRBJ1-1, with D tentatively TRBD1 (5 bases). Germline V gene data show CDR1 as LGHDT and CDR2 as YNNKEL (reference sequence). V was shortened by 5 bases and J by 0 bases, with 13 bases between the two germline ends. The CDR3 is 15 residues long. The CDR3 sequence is CASSRGGAMNTEAFF. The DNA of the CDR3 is TGTGCCAGCAGCAGAGGTGGGGCCATGAACACTGAAGCTTTCTTT.

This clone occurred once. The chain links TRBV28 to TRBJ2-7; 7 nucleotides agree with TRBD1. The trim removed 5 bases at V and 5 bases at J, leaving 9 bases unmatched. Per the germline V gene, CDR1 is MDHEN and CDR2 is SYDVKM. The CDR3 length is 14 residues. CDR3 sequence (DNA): TGTGCCAGCAGTATCACGTACAGGGGTAACGAGCAGTACTTC. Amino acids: CASSITYRGNEQYF.

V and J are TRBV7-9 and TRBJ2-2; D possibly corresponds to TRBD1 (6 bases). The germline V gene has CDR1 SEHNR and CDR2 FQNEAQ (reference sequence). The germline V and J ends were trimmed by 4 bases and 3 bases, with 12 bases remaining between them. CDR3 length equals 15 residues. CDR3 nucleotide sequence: TGTGCCAGCAGCTCTTACAGGGTGCACACCGGGGAGCTGTTTTTT. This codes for CASSSYRVHTGELFF. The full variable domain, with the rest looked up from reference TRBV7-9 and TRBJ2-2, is DTGVSQNPRHKITKRGQNVTFRCDPISEHNRLYWYRQTLGQGPEFLTYFQNEAQLEKSRLLSDRFSAERPKGSFSTLEIQRTEQGDSAMYLCASSSYRVHTGELFFGEGSRLTVL.

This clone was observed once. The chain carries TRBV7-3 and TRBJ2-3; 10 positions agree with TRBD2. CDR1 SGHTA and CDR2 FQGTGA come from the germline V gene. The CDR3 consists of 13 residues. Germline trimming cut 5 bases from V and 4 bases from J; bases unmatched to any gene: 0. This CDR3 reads CASSLAGADTQYF. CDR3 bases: TGTGCCAGCAGCCTAGCGGGAGCAGATACGCAGTATTTT. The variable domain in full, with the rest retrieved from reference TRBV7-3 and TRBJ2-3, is GAGVSQTPSNKVTEKGKYVELRCDPISGHTALYWYRQSLGQGPEFLIYFQGTGAADDSGLPNDRFFAVRPEGSVSTLKIQRTERGDSAVYLCASSLAGADTQYFGPGTRLTVL.

The CDR3 spells CASSQVSVNGYTF. The CDR3 nucleotides read TGTGCCAGCAGCCAGGTCTCGGTGAATGGCTACACCTTC. V and J are TRBV3-1 (or the pseudogene TRBV3-2) and TRBJ1-2; D ambiguous. CDR1 LGHDT and CDR2 YNNKEL come from the germline V gene (reference sequence). The CDR3 totals 13 residues. V was clipped by 3 bases and J by 6 bases, with 11 bases between them.

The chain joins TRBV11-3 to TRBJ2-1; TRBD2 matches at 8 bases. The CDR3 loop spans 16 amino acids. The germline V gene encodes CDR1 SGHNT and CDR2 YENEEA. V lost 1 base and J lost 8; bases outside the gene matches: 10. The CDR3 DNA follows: TGTGCCAGCAGCTTAGGAGTAAGCGGGAGAGTCCATGAGCAGTTCTTC. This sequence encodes CASSLGVSGRVHEQFF.

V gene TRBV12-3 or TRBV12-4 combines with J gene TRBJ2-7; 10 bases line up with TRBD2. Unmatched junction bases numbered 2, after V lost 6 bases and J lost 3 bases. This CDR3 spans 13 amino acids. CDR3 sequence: CASRGLAVYEQYF. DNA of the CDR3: TGTGCCAGCAGAGGACTAGCGGTCTACGAGCAGTACTTC.

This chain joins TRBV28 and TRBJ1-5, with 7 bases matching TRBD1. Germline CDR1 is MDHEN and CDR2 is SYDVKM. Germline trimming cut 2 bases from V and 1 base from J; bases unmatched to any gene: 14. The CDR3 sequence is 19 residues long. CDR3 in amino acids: CASSLRRGRGSGSNQPQHF. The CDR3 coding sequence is TGTGCCAGCAGTTTAAGGAGGGGGCGCGGGTCGGGAAGCAATCAGCCCCAGCATTTT.

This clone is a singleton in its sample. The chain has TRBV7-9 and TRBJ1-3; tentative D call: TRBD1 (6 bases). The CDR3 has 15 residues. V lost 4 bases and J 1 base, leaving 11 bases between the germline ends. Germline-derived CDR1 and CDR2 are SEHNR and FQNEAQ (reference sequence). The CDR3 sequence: CASSSTQGSGNTIYF. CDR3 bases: TGTGCCAGCAGCTCCACTCAGGGGTCTGGAAACACCATATATTTT.

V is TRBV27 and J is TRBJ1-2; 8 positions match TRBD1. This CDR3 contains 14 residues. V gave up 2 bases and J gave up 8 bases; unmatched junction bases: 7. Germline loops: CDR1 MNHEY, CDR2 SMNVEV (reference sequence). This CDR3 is CASSLGGTGGGYTF. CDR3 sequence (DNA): TGTGCCAGCAGTTTAGGCGGGACAGGTGGGGGCTACACCTTC.

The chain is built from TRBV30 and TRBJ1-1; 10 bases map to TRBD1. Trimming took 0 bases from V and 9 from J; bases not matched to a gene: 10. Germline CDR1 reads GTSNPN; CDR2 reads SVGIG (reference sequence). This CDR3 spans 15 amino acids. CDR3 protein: CAWSVRRTGGLKAFF. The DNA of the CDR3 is TGTGCCTGGAGTGTAAGAAGGACAGGGGGACTAAAAGCTTTCTTT.

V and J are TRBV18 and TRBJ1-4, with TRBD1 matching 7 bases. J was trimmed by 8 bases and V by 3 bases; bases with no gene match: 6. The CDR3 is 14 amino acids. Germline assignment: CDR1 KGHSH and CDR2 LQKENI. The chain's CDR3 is CASSPGDSYEKLFF. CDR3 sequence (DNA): TGTGCCAGCTCACCGGGGGACAGCTACGAAAAACTGTTTTTT.

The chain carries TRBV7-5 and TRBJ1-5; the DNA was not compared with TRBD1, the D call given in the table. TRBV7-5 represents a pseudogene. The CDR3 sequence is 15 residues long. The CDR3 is CARIPDRRSNQPQHF. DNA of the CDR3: TGTGCCAGAATCCCGGACAGGAGAAGCAATCAGCCCCAGCATTTT.

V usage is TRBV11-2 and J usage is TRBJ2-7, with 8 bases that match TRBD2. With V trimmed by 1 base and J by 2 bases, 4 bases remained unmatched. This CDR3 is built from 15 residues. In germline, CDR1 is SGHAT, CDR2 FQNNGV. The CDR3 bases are TGTGCCAGCAGCTTAGCGAGGACTAGCCCCTACGAGCAGTACTTC. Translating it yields CASSLARTSPYEQYF.

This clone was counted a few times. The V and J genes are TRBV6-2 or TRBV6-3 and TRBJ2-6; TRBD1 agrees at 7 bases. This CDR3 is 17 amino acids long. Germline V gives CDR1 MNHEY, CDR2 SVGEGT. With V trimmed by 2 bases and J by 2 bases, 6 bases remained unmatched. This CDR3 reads CASSYGDSGAGANVLTF. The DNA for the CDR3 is TGTGCCAGCAGTTACGGGGACAGTGGAGCTGGGGCCAACGTCCTGACTTTC.

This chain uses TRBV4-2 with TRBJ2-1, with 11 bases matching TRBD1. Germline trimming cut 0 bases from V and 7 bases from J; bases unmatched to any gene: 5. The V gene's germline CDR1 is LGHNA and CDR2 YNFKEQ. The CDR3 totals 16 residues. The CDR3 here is CASSQEAGTGGNEQFF. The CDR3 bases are TGTGCCAGCAGCCAAGAAGCCGGGACAGGGGGGAATGAGCAGTTCTTC.

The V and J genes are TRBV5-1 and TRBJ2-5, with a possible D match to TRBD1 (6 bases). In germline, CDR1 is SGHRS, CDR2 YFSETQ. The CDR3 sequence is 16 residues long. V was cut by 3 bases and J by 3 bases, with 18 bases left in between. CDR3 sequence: CASSWGQRLEKETQYF. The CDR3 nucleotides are TGCGCCAGCAGCTGGGGGCAGAGGCTTGAGAAAGAGACCCAGTACTTC.

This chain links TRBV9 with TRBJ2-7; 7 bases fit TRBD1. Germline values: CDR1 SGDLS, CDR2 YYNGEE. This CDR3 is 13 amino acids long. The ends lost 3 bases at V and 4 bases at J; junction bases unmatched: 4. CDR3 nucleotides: TGTGCCAGCAGCGCCGGGACAGAATACGAGCAGTACTTC. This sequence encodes CASSAGTEYEQYF.

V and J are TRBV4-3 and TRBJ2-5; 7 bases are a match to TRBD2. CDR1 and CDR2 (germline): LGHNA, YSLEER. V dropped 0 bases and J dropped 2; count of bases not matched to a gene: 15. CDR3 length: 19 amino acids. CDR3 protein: CASSQDTFGLPGGQETQYF. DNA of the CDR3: TGCGCCAGCAGCCAAGATACGTTTGGACTACCCGGGGGGCAAGAGACCCAGTACTTC.

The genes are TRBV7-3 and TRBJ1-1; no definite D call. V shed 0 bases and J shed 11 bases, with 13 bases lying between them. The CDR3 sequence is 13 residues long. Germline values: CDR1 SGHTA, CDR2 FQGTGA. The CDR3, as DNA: TGTGCCAGCAGCTTAACGGGCAGGCAAACGGCTTTCTTT. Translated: CASSLTGRQTAFF.

This CDR3 is CSVGQGSEQYF. The CDR3 DNA follows: TGCAGCGTTGGACAGGGAAGCGAGCAGTACTTC. The chain uses TRBV29-1 and TRBJ2-7; TRBD1 agrees at 7 bases. Trimming took 4 bases from V and 6 from J; bases not matched to a gene: 3. CDR1 is SQVTM, CDR2 ANQGSEA, per germline. The CDR3 covers 11 residues.

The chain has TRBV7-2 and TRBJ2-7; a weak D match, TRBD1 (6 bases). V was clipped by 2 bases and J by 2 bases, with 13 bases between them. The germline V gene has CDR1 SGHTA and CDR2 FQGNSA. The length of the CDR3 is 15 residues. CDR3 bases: TGTGCCAGCAGCTTAAAAGGCGAGGGGGCCTACGAGCAGTACTTC. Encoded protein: CASSLKGEGAYEQYF.

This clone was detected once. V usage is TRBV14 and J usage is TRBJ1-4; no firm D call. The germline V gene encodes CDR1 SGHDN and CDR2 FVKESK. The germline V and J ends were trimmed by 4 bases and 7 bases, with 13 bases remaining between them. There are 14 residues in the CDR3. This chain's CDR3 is CASSPPHGGEKLFF. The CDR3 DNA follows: TGTGCCAGCAGCCCGCCCCACGGTGGTGAAAAACTGTTTTTT.

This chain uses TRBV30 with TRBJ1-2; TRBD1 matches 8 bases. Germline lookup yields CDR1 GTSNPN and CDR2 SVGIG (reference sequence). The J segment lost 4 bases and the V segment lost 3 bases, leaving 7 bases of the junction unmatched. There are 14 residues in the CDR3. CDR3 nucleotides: TGTGCCTGGAGCCCCGACAGGGGAAGCTATGGCTACACCTTC. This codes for CAWSPDRGSYGYTF.

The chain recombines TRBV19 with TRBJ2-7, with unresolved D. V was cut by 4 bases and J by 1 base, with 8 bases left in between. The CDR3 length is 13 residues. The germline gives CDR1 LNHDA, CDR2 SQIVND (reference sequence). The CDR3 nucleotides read TGTGCCAGTAGTAACACATATTCCTACGAGCAGTACTTC. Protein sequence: CASSNTYSYEQYF.

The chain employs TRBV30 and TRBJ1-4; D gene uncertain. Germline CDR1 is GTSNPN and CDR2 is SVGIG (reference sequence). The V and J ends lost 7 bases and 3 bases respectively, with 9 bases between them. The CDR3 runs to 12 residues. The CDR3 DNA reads TGTGCCTATGACTACGCTAATGAAAAACTGTTTTTT. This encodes CAYDYANEKLFF. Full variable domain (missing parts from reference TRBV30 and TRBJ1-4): SQTIHQWPATLVQPVGSPLSLECTVEGTSNPNLYWYRQAAGRGLQLLFYSVGIGQISSEVPQNLSASRPQDRQFILSSKKLLLSDSGFYLCAYDYANEKLFFGSGTQLSVL.

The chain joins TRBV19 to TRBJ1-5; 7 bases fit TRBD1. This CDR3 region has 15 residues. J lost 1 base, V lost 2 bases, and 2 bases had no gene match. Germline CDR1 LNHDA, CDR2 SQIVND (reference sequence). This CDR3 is CASSIRQGSNQPQHF. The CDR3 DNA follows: TGTGCCAGTAGTATAAGACAGGGCAGCAATCAGCCCCAGCATTTT.